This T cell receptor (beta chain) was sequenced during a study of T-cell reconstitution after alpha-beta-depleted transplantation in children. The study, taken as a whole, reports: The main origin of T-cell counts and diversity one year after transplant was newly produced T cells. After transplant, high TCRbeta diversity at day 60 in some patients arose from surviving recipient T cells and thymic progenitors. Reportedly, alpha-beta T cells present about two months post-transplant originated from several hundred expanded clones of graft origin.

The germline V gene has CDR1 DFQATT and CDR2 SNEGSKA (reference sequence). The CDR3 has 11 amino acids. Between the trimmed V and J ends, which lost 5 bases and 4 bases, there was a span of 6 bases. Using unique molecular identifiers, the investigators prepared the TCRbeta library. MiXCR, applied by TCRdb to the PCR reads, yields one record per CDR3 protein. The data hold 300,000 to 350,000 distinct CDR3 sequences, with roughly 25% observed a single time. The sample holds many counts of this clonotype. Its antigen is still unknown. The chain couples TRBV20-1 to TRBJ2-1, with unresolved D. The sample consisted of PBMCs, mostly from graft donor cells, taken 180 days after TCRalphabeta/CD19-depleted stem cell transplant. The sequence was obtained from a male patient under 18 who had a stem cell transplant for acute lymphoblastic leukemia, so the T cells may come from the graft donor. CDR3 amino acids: CSAPNYNEQFF. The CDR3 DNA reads TGCAGTGCTCCGAATTACAATGAGCAGTTCTTC.